This record concerns one T cell receptor (beta chain) sequence. Its antigen is currently unknown. CDR3 length equals 14 residues. V was trimmed by 0 bases and J by 1 base, leaving 6 bases between them. Germline V lookup: CDR1 SGHNT, CDR2 YYREEE (reference sequence). Libraries were prepared by immunoSEQ multiplex PCR; TCRdb keeps only in-frame clonotypes and omits some of them. The table lists 85,000 to 100,000 clones, around 93% of them singletons, with 0.3% to 0.35% in the top ten. The data belong to a study of graft-versus-host responses after intestinal transplantation. The receptor's source is a human donor who was the organ donor for an intestinal transplant. The sample here was unstimulated CD4+ T cells sorted from spleen or lymph node cells, taken before transplant. The chain joins TRBV5-4 to TRBJ2-3; D call uncertain. The chain's CDR3 is CASSLEERTDTQYF. As DNA, the CDR3 is TGTGCCAGCAGCTTGGAGGAGCGCACAGATACGCAGTATTTT.